The 6 T cell receptor beta chains reported below all come from one sample, sequenced in a study of cytomegalovirus exposure and HLA in healthy donors. PCR amplification relied on 60 Vbeta primers (plus 13 Jbeta primers). The repertoire was sequenced with immunoSEQ multiplex PCR; TCRdb's copy has only in-frame clones and lacks some. The sample lists some 170,000 clones, roughly 80% occurring once. The specimen sequenced was PBMCs. The receptor source for this set is a man aged 45-65 years in good health and CMV-seropositive.

CDR3 region: CASSVQTGAGNTIYF. DNA for the CDR3: TGTGCCAGCAGCGTGCAGACAGGGGCTGGAAACACCATATATTTT. The rearrangement uses TRBV5-5 and TRBJ1-3; 8 positions agree with TRBD1. This CDR3 has 15 residues. Trimming cost V 4 bases and J 2 bases; bases outside gene matches: 5. Germline loops: CDR1 SGHKS, CDR2 YYEKEE (reference sequence).

This rearrangement joins TRBV10-3 to TRBJ1-3; D ambiguous. The CDR3 extends over 12 amino acids. V gave up 4 bases and J gave up 5 bases, with 6 bases separating them. Per germline, CDR1 ENHRY and CDR2 SYGVKD. The CDR3 is CAISADRNTIYF. DNA for the CDR3: TGTGCCATCAGTGCAGACAGAAACACCATATATTTT.

This chain connects TRBV7-6 to TRBJ1-1; weak D call: TRBD1 (5 bases). CDR1 and CDR2 (germline): SGHVS, FNYEAQ. V lost 7 bases and J 3 bases, leaving 21 bases between the germline ends. The CDR3 totals 16 residues. The CDR3 sequence is CASTVMGAGVHTEAFF. CDR3 DNA: TGTGCCAGCACCGTAATGGGAGCGGGGGTTCACACTGAAGCTTTCTTT.

The chain is built from TRBV7-2 and TRBJ2-1, with 11 bases lining up with TRBD2. Germline CDR1 reads SGHTA; CDR2 reads FQGNSA. This CDR3 has 15 residues. With 5 bases clipped from V and 4 bases from J, the junction kept 4 bases outside the gene matches. Here the CDR3 reads CASSPTSGTYNEQFF. As DNA, the CDR3 is TGTGCCAGCAGCCCGACTAGCGGGACTTACAATGAGCAGTTCTTC.

This clone was recorded only once. The chain's CDR3 is CASSSLGAGGPTDTQYF. CDR3 sequence (DNA): TGTGCCAGCAGCTCGCTGGGGGCGGGGGGACCCACAGATACGCAGTATTTT. The chain joins TRBV11-2 to TRBJ2-3, with 8 nucleotides matching TRBD2. Germline values: CDR1 SGHAT, CDR2 FQNNGV. The CDR3 is 17 amino acids. The trim removed 4 bases at V and 2 bases at J, leaving 11 bases unmatched.

The chain combines TRBV30 with TRBJ1-4; 9 bases are a match to TRBD1. The germline V gene has CDR1 GTSNPN and CDR2 SVGIG (reference sequence). Trimming at V came to 3 bases and at J to 7 bases, leaving 3 bases not matched to a gene. This CDR3 has 13 amino acids. The CDR3 here is CAWSGTGTEKLFF. CDR3 sequence (DNA): TGTGCCTGGAGCGGGACAGGGACTGAAAAACTGTTTTTT.